This paragraph reports one T cell receptor (beta chain). The clone's antigen remains unknown. No base qualities exist here, and no much larger clone lies one base off it. The data were taken from a study of human T cells and chemical hapten exposure (dated by TCRdb to the early 2020s). Concerning the study at large: Libraries were combined into a pool for sequencing, and differences in TCR yield between samples came mainly from small differences in library volumes within the pool. In alopecia patients, the study followed how the peripheral blood TCR repertoire changed in vivo over primary and secondary sensitization to diphenylcyclopropenone (DPC), a hapten. General conclusions and limits of the study: Repeated subsampling changed both the strength of the expansion versus patch-test correlation and the threshold at which the correlation became significant. DPC sensitization did not change how many TCRs were above 1 in 1000 frequency, and no evidence was found of alterations in global repertoire structure.

Total RNA was isolated from unfractionated whole blood collected in Tempus Blood RNA tubes. Five healthy volunteers acted as controls for TCR sequencing and had blood drawn at day 0, 2 weeks and 6 weeks. The CDR3 starts with the cysteine, ends with the phenylalanine, and has 14 residues. Only the CDR3 portion is preserved as DNA: 42 bases, with reading frame beginning at the first base. CDR1 SGHKS and CDR2 YYEKEE were looked up in the germline V gene (reference sequence). Ends trimmed: V by 5 bases, J by 1 base; bases unmatched to a gene: 5. During library preparation, unique molecular identifiers were attached to individual cDNA molecules so that TCRs could be counted quantitatively and reproducibly. From each blood RNA sample, both TCR alpha and TCR beta chains were sequenced. In the original analysis: The median number of TCRs per sample was roughly 100,000, ranging from roughly 20,000 to 690,600. The Decombinator software suite was used to annotate V, J and CDR3 in the TCR reads. Every sample was subsampled to the same number of TCRs (28,000) for the PS versus PT1 abundance plots. TCRs were defined as expanded if absent before sensitization and observed at least eight times at the 2-week time point. TCRdb reran the public reads through fastp at Q25 and MiXCR, keeping productive beta chains. All rows with the same CDR3 protein become a single entry with the most common DNA and genes. For this entry, the V and J calls and clone size follow TCRdb and not the study's own pipeline. The sample contains about 120,000 distinct CDR3 sequences, around 8.5% of them found a single time. Clones ranked in the top ten supply roughly 1.3% of the sample.

The source is a human donor in good health. Some clones in this sample may be carry-over from other donors' samples. Donor details come from another sample of the same person, matched by shared clones. The sequence links TRBV5-5 to TRBJ1-2, and 7 junction bases match TRBD1. What was sequenced was whole blood. Read as DNA, the sequence is TGTGCCAGCAGGCGACAGGGAAGTAACTATGGCTACACCTTC. Its protein reads: CASRRQGSNYGYTF.